These 16 T cell receptor beta chains came from one sample sequenced in a study of patients and donors after allogeneic stem cell transplantation (TCRdb year 2020). The protocol used for the library was RT-PCR. Sequencing instrument: NextSeq 550. The public reads were quality trimmed at Q25 with fastp and then assembled into clones with MiXCR by TCRdb, keeping productive beta chains. Every entry covers one CDR3 protein and lists the most common genes and DNA from its rows. This sample lists hundreds of thousands of distinct CDR3 sequences; around 16% were detected once. Together, the top ten hold 7% to 7.5% of the sample. Material: blood, either unsorted or a sorted T cell fraction (not recorded which). The receptor set was obtained from a human donor who was either an allogeneic HSCT recipient or a stem cell or donor lymphocyte infusion donor (not recorded which). It is not recorded whose cells these are; they may come from a transplant donor.

A few counts support this clonotype. This chain connects TRBV12-3 or TRBV12-4 to TRBJ1-1, with D possibly TRBD1 on 6 matching bases. Trimming took off 5 bases at V and 5 bases at J, with 18 bases between the two ends. The CDR3 is made up of 15 amino acids. CDR3 amino acids: CASSPQTGWGTEAFF. CDR3 bases: TGTGCCAGCAGTCCCCAGACAGGATGGGGAACTGAAGCTTTCTTT.

Ten or more counts support this clonotype. The CDR3 protein is CASSSGPWANTEAFF. Here the CDR3 DNA reads TGTGCCAGCAGCTCGGGACCGTGGGCGAACACTGAAGCTTTCTTT. The V call is TRBV7-8, the J call TRBJ1-1, with D perhaps matching TRBD1 (5 bases). Trimming shortened V by 4 bases and J by 1 base, and 13 bases separated the two germline ends. This CDR3 has 15 amino acids. Germline assignment: CDR1 SGHVS and CDR2 FQNEAQ.

V gene TRBV30 combines with J gene TRBJ2-1; no reliable D call. The CDR3 is 11 amino acids. The germline V gene has CDR1 GTSNPN and CDR2 SVGIG (reference sequence). Deletions cut 3 bases from V and 6 bases from J, with 6 bases between. CDR3 loop: CAWSMGNEQFF. CDR3 DNA sequence: TGTGCCTGGAGCATGGGCAATGAGCAGTTCTTC.

This clonotype was observed many times. The chain couples TRBV20-1 to TRBJ2-5; no reliable D call. The V and J ends lost 3 bases and 5 bases respectively, with 4 bases between them. The CDR3 is 10 amino acids. Germline V lookup: CDR1 DFQATT, CDR2 SNEGSKA (reference sequence). CDR3 nucleotide sequence: TGCAGTGCTAGCCTGGAGACCCAGTACTTC. It encodes CSASLETQYF.

The DNA for the CDR3 is TGTGCCAGCAGTCCGGACAGCCACTATGGCTACACCTTC. Translating it yields CASSPDSHYGYTF. The genes are TRBV2 and TRBJ1-2, with a weak D call TRBD1 (6 bases). V was trimmed by 5 bases and J by 3 bases, leaving 10 bases between them. The CDR3 sequence is 13 residues long. CDR1 and CDR2 from the germline V gene are SNHLY and FYNNEI. Together with reference TRBV2 and TRBJ1-2, the CDR3 gives the full variable domain: EPEVTQTPSHQVTQMGQEVILRCVPISNHLYFYWYRQILGQKVEFLVSFYNNEISEKSEIFDDQFSVERPDGSNFTLKIRSTKLEDSAMYFCASSPDSHYGYTFGSGTRLTVV.

The V gene is TRBV9, the J gene TRBJ2-7; no firm D call. Germline CDR1 is SGDLS and CDR2 is YYNGEE. With 0 bases removed from V and 2 bases from J, the gap between germline ends came to 9 bases. This CDR3 comprises 14 residues. This CDR3 is CASSVVEIPYEQYF. CDR3 nucleotides: TGTGCCAGCAGCGTAGTGGAAATACCCTACGAGCAGTACTTC.

In its sample, this clonotype was seen many times. An end of the junction differs from the germline gene, which may be a read error. The genes are TRBV5-1 and TRBJ2-1, with D tentatively TRBD1 (7 bases). The V gene's germline CDR1 is SGHRS and CDR2 YFSETQ. CDR3 length: 12 residues. CDR3: CASSSGGNEQFF. In DNA, the CDR3 is TGTGCCAGCAGCTCAGGGGGGAATGAGCAGTTCTTC. The full variable domain, in which reference TRBV5-1 and TRBJ2-1 provide the parts outside the CDR3, is KAGVTQTPRYLIKTRGQQVTLSCSPISGHRSVSWYQQTPGQGLQFLFEYFSETQRNKGNFPGRFSGRQFSNSRSEMNVSTLELGDSALYLCASSSGGNEQFFGPGTRLTVL.

This clonotype occurred a few times. This chain connects TRBV5-1 to TRBJ1-1; no clear D gene. The length of the CDR3 is 13 residues. Germline CDR1 and CDR2: SGHRS and YFSETQ. V lost 2 bases and J 2 bases, leaving 7 bases between the germline ends. CDR3 residues: CASSFGENTEAFF. The DNA of the CDR3 is TGCGCCAGCAGCTTTGGGGAAAACACTGAAGCTTTCTTT.

This clonotype has ten or more counts. In nucleotides, the CDR3 is TGCGCCAGCAGCCAGGACAGGGGCTATGGCTACACCTTC. Translation gives CASSQDRGYGYTF. The genes are TRBV5-1 and TRBJ1-2, with 9 bases that match TRBD1. V trimming: 4 bases; J trimming: 4 bases; junction bases outside the gene matches: 2. The CDR3 runs to 13 residues. In germline, CDR1 is SGHRS, CDR2 YFSETQ. Variable domain in full (rest from reference TRBV5-1 and TRBJ1-2): KAGVTQTPRYLIKTRGQQVTLSCSPISGHRSVSWYQQTPGQGLQFLFEYFSETQRNKGNFPGRFSGRQFSNSRSEMNVSTLELGDSALYLCASSQDRGYGYTFGSGTRLTVV.

The chain employs TRBV27 and TRBJ2-7, with D possibly TRBD2 on 6 matching bases. The germline gives CDR1 MNHEY, CDR2 SMNVEV (reference sequence). Between the trimmed V and J ends, which lost 5 bases and 3 bases, there was a span of 14 bases. The CDR3 consists of 14 residues. Written as DNA, the CDR3 is TGTGCCAGCAGTCCCCAACGGGACTTCTACGAGCAGTACTTC. Translating gives CASSPQRDFYEQYF.

This sequence joins TRBV19 and TRBJ2-5; TRBD1 agrees at 9 bases. This CDR3 region has 15 residues. Germline CDR1 and CDR2: LNHDA and SQIVND (reference sequence). V lost 4 bases and J lost 5; bases outside the gene matches: 8. The CDR3 reads CASSTNRGLGETQYF. The CDR3 DNA sequence: TGTGCCAGTAGTACCAACAGGGGGCTAGGGGAGACCCAGTACTTC.

This clonotype has more than one count but fewer than ten. CDR3 sequence (DNA): TGTGCCAGCATCGGGACATCTAACTATGGCTACACCTTC. Translating gives CASIGTSNYGYTF. The genes are TRBV12-3 or TRBV12-4 and TRBJ1-2; maybe TRBD1 (6 bases). This CDR3 region has 13 residues. Between the trimmed V and J ends, which lost 7 bases and 0 bases, there was a span of 9 bases.

The rearrangement joins TRBV12-3 or TRBV12-4 to TRBJ1-5, with a possible D match to TRBD1 (5 bases). Trimming stripped 3 bases from V and 6 bases from J, with 12 bases between. CDR3 size: 14 residues. CDR3 in DNA: TGTGCCAGCAGTTTTTACAGGTGGAGTCAGCCCCAGCATTTT. This codes for CASSFYRWSQPQHF.

This clonotype was seen only a few times. The chain employs TRBV2 and TRBJ2-1; either TRBD1 or TRBD2 may supply D (6 bases each). Per the germline V gene, CDR1 is SNHLY and CDR2 is FYNNEI. CDR3 length: 18 residues. The germline V and J ends were trimmed by 4 bases and 4 bases, with 23 bases remaining between them. CDR3 nucleotide sequence: TGTGCCAGCAGTGTATTGGTAGGACTGAGGGGGAGGTACAATGAGCAGTTCTTC. Protein sequence: CASSVLVGLRGRYNEQFF. The full variable domain, completed using reference TRBV2 and TRBJ2-1, is EPEVTQTPSHQVTQMGQEVILRCVPISNHLYFYWYRQILGQKVEFLVSFYNNEISEKSEIFDDQFSVERPDGSNFTLKIRSTKLEDSAMYFCASSVLVGLRGRYNEQFFGPGTRLTVL.

A few counts support this clonotype. V and J are TRBV27 and TRBJ2-3; 8 nucleotides agree with TRBD2. Germline trimming cut 2 bases from V and 6 bases from J; bases unmatched to any gene: 7. From germline, CDR1 is MNHEY and CDR2 SMNVEV (reference sequence). The CDR3 loop spans 15 amino acids. For the CDR3, the DNA is TGTGCCAGCAGTTTAAAGGGGCGGGGGGCCGATACGCAGTATTTT. Encoded protein: CASSLKGRGADTQYF.

This chain joins TRBV5-1 and TRBJ1-2; 7 bases agree with TRBD1. The germline V gene has CDR1 SGHRS and CDR2 YFSETQ. With V trimmed by 4 bases and J by 7 bases, 13 bases remained unmatched. CDR3 length equals 15 residues. In DNA form, the CDR3 reads TGCGCCAGCAGCGCCTACAGGGGTTTAGAGCGTGGCTACACCTTC. This sequence encodes CASSAYRGLERGYTF.